This entry features one TCR beta chain sequence. The ends were cut back, 1 base at V and 0 bases at J, with 8 bases in the middle. Germline values: CDR1 SNHLY, CDR2 FYNNEI. The CDR3 consists of 15 residues. The method was immunoSEQ multiplex PCR; TCRdb's version includes in-frame clones alone and lacks a portion of them. The repertoire includes approximately 46,000 clones, roughly 80% of them detected once, and around 0.61% sits in the top ten. The data stem from a study of memory CD4+ T cells and cytomegalovirus serostatus. Single viable CD3+CD4+CD8-CD45RO+ cells were sorted as the memory CD4+ T cells.

This TCR came from an adult in good health and CMV-seronegative. The sample comprised memory CD4+ T cells from blood. The genes are TRBV2 and TRBJ2-3; D unresolved. The CDR3 sequence: CASSEVGPSTDTQYF. CDR3 in DNA: TGTGCCAGCAGTGAAGTAGGGCCCAGCACAGATACGCAGTATTTT.